What follows are 15 T cell receptor beta chains derived from one specimen sequenced in a study of brain T cells in children with intractable seizures. Assay: immunoSEQ multiplex PCR; the TCRdb copy retains only in-frame clones and omits some. Counted here are roughly 80,000 clones, approximately 89% occurring once; the ten biggest clones make up around 24%. The starting material was peripheral blood, obtained at surgery. The receptors come from a girl aged 2-10 years with Rasmussen encephalitis and intractable seizures.

V and J are TRBV2 and TRBJ1-6, with D tentatively TRBD1 (5 bases). The CDR3 loop spans 16 amino acids. V lost 5 bases to trimming and J lost 0 bases, with 11 bases between them. Looked up from germline, CDR1 is SNHLY and CDR2 is FYNNEI. CDR3 bases: TGTGCCAGCAGTTGGGACGGATTCTCCTATAATTCACCCCTCCACTTT. The encoded protein is CASSWDGFSYNSPLHF.

The rearrangement uses TRBV7-9 and TRBJ2-5; either TRBD1 or TRBD2 may fit D (5 bases each). V was cut by 5 bases and J by 0 bases, with 10 bases left in between. The CDR3 runs to 14 residues. In germline, CDR1 is SEHNR, CDR2 FQNEAQ (reference sequence). CDR3 sequence: CASSPGAYQETQYF. The DNA for the CDR3 is TGTGCCAGCAGCCCCGGGGCTTACCAAGAGACCCAGTACTTC. The full variable domain, rest sourced from reference TRBV7-9 and TRBJ2-5, is DTGVSQNPRHKITKRGQNVTFRCDPISEHNRLYWYRQTLGQGPEFLTYFQNEAQLEKSRLLSDRFSAERPKGSFSTLEIQRTEQGDSAMYLCASSPGAYQETQYFGPGTRLLVL.

The CDR3 DNA sequence: TGTGCCAGCAGTCCTAGGGGGGGGCACACTGAAGCTTTCTTT. Translating it yields CASSPRGGHTEAFF. The chain is built from TRBV6-5 and TRBJ1-1; possible D gene TRBD1, 6 bases. The CDR3 runs to 14 residues. V shed 5 bases and J shed 3 bases, with 13 bases lying between them. Germline V lookup: CDR1 MNHEY, CDR2 SVGAGI.

This chain uses TRBV7-9 with TRBJ1-3; no firm D call. CDR3 length: 16 residues. Germline CDR1 and CDR2: SEHNR and FQNEAQ (reference sequence). V gave up 2 bases and J gave up 1 base, with 12 bases separating them. Here the CDR3 reads CASSLIRGGSGNTIYF. CDR3 sequence (DNA): TGTGCCAGCAGCTTAATACGGGGAGGTTCTGGAAACACCATATATTTT. Filled out from reference TRBV7-9 and TRBJ1-3, the complete variable domain reads DTGVSQNPRHKITKRGQNVTFRCDPISEHNRLYWYRQTLGQGPEFLTYFQNEAQLEKSRLLSDRFSAERPKGSFSTLEIQRTEQGDSAMYLCASSLIRGGSGNTIYFGEGSWLTVV.

The chain recombines TRBV11-1 with TRBJ1-1; D is possibly TRBD1 (6 bases). Looked up from germline, CDR1 is SGHAT and CDR2 is FQDESV (reference sequence). This CDR3 is built from 16 residues. V dropped 0 bases and J dropped 5 bases, with 16 bases sitting between them. In nucleotides, the CDR3 is TGTGCCAGCAGCTTAGCCAGGGGCGTAGGGGTTACTGAAGCTTTCTTT. The encoded protein is CASSLARGVGVTEAFF.

This clone was seen a single time. V gene TRBV4-1 combines with J gene TRBJ1-1, with D perhaps matching TRBD1 (5 bases). V shed 0 bases and J shed 1 base, with 12 bases lying between them. The CDR3 totals 16 residues. Germline CDR1 and CDR2: MGHRA and YSYEKL. CDR3 sequence (DNA): TGCGCCAGCAGCCAAGAGAGATTAAGGGGGAACACTGAAGCTTTCTTT. Translating gives CASSQERLRGNTEAFF.

The gene calls are TRBV18 and TRBJ1-2, with 7 bases identical to TRBD1. The CDR3 extends over 14 amino acids. The V segment lost 2 bases and the J segment 5 bases; nucleotides outside the gene matches: 5. Germline V CDR1 and CDR2: KGHSH, LQKENI. The DNA of the CDR3 is TGTGCCAGCTCACCAAGCACGACAGGGTATGGCTACACCTTC. Amino acid sequence: CASSPSTTGYGYTF.

The chain has TRBV18 and TRBJ2-3, with no clear D. Trimming took off 1 base at V and 1 base at J, with 9 bases between the two ends. CDR3 length: 15 amino acids. The germline gives CDR1 KGHSH, CDR2 LQKENI. CDR3 DNA: TGTGCCAGCTCACCACTTGACCGACGCACAGATACGCAGTATTTT. Translating gives CASSPLDRRTDTQYF.

In DNA form, the CDR3 reads TGTGCCAGCAGCTTAAACAGGGTGTTGGGCACTGAAGCTTTCTTT. It is translated as CASSLNRVLGTEAFF. The chain has TRBV7-6 and TRBJ1-1; D might be TRBD1 (6 bases). Germline CDR1 SGHVS, CDR2 FNYEAQ. The CDR3 is 15 amino acids. Trimming took off 2 bases at V and 4 bases at J, with 14 bases between the two ends.

The chain links TRBV5-6 to TRBJ2-7; no definite D call. Germline lookup yields CDR1 SGHDT and CDR2 YYEEEE. The CDR3 is made up of 12 amino acids. V lost 3 bases and J lost 3, with 7 bases in between. CDR3 protein: CASSWQFYEQYF. CDR3 nucleotides: TGTGCCAGCAGCTGGCAGTTCTACGAGCAGTACTTC.

The genes are TRBV19 and TRBJ1-2, with 7 nucleotides matching TRBD1. J lost 7 bases, V lost 1 base, and 15 bases had no gene match. CDR1 and CDR2 (germline): LNHDA, SQIVND (reference sequence). This CDR3 is built from 17 residues. CDR3 in DNA: TGTGCCAGTAGTATAGGGTTCTCGGCAGGGGGGCTTCGTGGCTACACCTTC. Amino acid sequence: CASSIGFSAGGLRGYTF.

The chain carries TRBV11-2 and TRBJ2-7; TRBD2 might be the D (5 bases). The CDR3 is 13 amino acids. Germline V CDR1 and CDR2: SGHAT, FQNNGV. V was shortened by 1 base and J by 6 bases, with 10 bases between the two germline ends. The CDR3 loop reads CASSLVRGGEQYF. The DNA for the CDR3 is TGTGCCAGCAGCTTAGTTCGGGGTGGCGAGCAGTACTTC.

The gene calls are TRBV27 and TRBJ2-1; possible D gene TRBD2, 6 bases. From germline, CDR1 is MNHEY and CDR2 SMNVEV (reference sequence). The length of the CDR3 is 13 residues. The V gene lost 3 bases and the J gene lost 7 bases, with 10 bases spanning the gap. CDR3 protein: CASSFRGFNEQFF. The CDR3 DNA follows: TGTGCCAGCAGTTTTCGGGGGTTTAATGAGCAGTTCTTC.

The chain has TRBV2 and TRBJ2-2; the D is unclear. With 6 bases removed from V and 0 bases from J, the gap between germline ends came to 14 bases. The V gene's germline CDR1 is SNHLY and CDR2 FYNNEI. The CDR3 covers 16 residues. CDR3 residues: CASSAEILANTGELFF. The DNA of the CDR3 is TGTGCCAGCAGCGCCGAAATTCTAGCGAACACCGGGGAGCTGTTTTTT.

The chain employs TRBV5-1 and TRBJ2-4; possibly TRBD1 or TRBD2 for D (5 bases each). The CDR3 sequence is 14 residues long. Germline values: CDR1 SGHRS, CDR2 YFSETQ. Trimming pared 7 bases from V and 4 bases from J, leaving 15 bases between. The CDR3 reads CASRLLGEKNIQYF. The CDR3 coding sequence is TGCGCCAGCCGCCTCTTAGGGGAGAAAAACATTCAGTACTTC.